These T cell receptor beta chains were read from a single sample in a study of blood T cell repertoires in COVID-19. Using immunoSEQ multiplex PCR, the repertoire was profiled, and TCRdb retains in-frame clones only, with some absent. The profile shows roughly 80,000 clones, 65% to 90% of them singletons. Material: peripheral blood. The receptors stem from a man older than 75 with acute or convalescent COVID-19. The CDR3 runs from the conserved cysteine through the conserved F or W. A D gene is named only where the DNA matches it firmly. Only some rows state a clone size, as once, few, many or a class for expanded clones.

d_call: -; j_call: TRBJ1-5; v_call: TRBV10-3; clone_size: -; cdr3_aa: CAISERPLGRNSNQPQHF; cdr3_nt: TGTGCCATCAGTGAGCGACCTCTCGGGAGGAATAGCAATCAGCCCCAGCATTTT
d_call: -; j_call: TRBJ2-1; v_call: TRBV2; clone_size: -; cdr3_aa: CASSEVRREYNEQFF; cdr3_nt: TGTGCCAGCAGTGAGGTGAGGAGGGAATACAATGAGCAGTTCTTC
d_call: TRBD2; j_call: TRBJ2-1; v_call: TRBV6-2/TRBV6-3; clone_size: -; cdr3_aa: CASSYSPSGAYNEQFF; cdr3_nt: TGTGCCAGCAGTTACTCGCCTAGCGGGGCGTACAATGAGCAGTTCTTC
d_call: -; j_call: TRBJ1-5; v_call: TRBV6-5; clone_size: -; cdr3_aa: CASSYTARDQPQHF; cdr3_nt: TGTGCCAGCAGTTACACAGCCAGAGATCAGCCCCAGCATTTT
d_call: -; j_call: TRBJ2-3; v_call: TRBV19; clone_size: -; cdr3_aa: CASSDPGEVTDTQYF; cdr3_nt: TGTGCCAGTAGCGATCCGGGAGAGGTGACAGATACGCAGTATTTT
d_call: -; j_call: TRBJ1-5; v_call: TRBV10-3; clone_size: once; cdr3_aa: CAISEQGQPNQPQHF; cdr3_nt: TGTGCCATCAGTGAGCAGGGCCAGCCAAATCAGCCCCAGCATTTT
d_call: -; j_call: TRBJ1-4; v_call: TRBV18; clone_size: -; cdr3_aa: CASSLGFQGEKLFF; cdr3_nt: TGTGCCAGCTCACTGGGGTTCCAGGGTGAAAAACTGTTTTTT
d_call: TRBD1; j_call: TRBJ1-1; v_call: TRBV5-1; clone_size: -; cdr3_aa: CASSRQGPPNTEAFF; cdr3_nt: TGCGCCAGCAGCAGACAGGGACCTCCGAACACTGAAGCTTTCTTT
d_call: -; j_call: TRBJ1-1; v_call: TRBV5-1; clone_size: -; cdr3_aa: CASSLLVTLPGSTEAFF; cdr3_nt: TGCGCCAGCAGCTTGTTGGTGACTTTACCGGGGAGTACTGAAGCTTTCTTT
d_call: -; j_call: TRBJ1-5; v_call: TRBV6-2/TRBV6-3; clone_size: once; cdr3_aa: CASSYGGRHSNQPQHF; cdr3_nt: TGTGCCAGCAGTTACGGTGGGAGGCATAGCAATCAGCCCCAGCATTTT
d_call: -; j_call: TRBJ1-5; v_call: TRBV5-8; clone_size: -; cdr3_aa: CASSLGRVNQPQHF; cdr3_nt: TGTGCCAGCAGCTTGGGTCGAGTCAATCAGCCCCAGCATTTT
d_call: TRBD1; j_call: TRBJ2-1; v_call: TRBV28; clone_size: -; cdr3_aa: CASSPQGWGQGSYNEQFF; cdr3_nt: TGTGCCAGCAGCCCACAGGGGTGGGGACAGGGGTCCTACAATGAGCAGTTCTTC
d_call: TRBD1; j_call: TRBJ1-5; v_call: TRBV6-6; clone_size: -; cdr3_aa: CASRLGQGNQPQHF; cdr3_nt: TGTGCCAGCAGGCTGGGACAGGGCAATCAGCCCCAGCATTTT
d_call: -; j_call: TRBJ1-1; v_call: TRBV12-3/TRBV12-4; clone_size: -; cdr3_aa: CASSFSLNTEAFF; cdr3_nt: TGTGCCAGCAGTTTTTCTCTGAACACTGAAGCTTTCTTT
d_call: -; j_call: TRBJ2-7; v_call: TRBV11-2; clone_size: -; cdr3_aa: CASSLRRQPLKKSYEQYF; cdr3_nt: TGTGCCAGCAGCTTACGTAGACAGCCGTTAAAAAAATCCTACGAGCAGTACTTC
d_call: -; j_call: TRBJ1-3; v_call: TRBV28; clone_size: -; cdr3_aa: CASRGGGAGNTIYF; cdr3_nt: TGTGCCAGCAGGGGGGGAGGGGCAGGAAACACCATATATTTT
d_call: TRBD2; j_call: TRBJ2-1; v_call: TRBV14; clone_size: -; cdr3_aa: CASSQEPGRAAYNEQFF; cdr3_nt: TGTGCCAGCAGCCAAGAACCCGGGAGGGCCGCCTACAATGAGCAGTTCTTC
d_call: TRBD2; j_call: TRBJ2-2; v_call: TRBV28; clone_size: -; cdr3_aa: CASSRPLGTSGSNTGELFF; cdr3_nt: TGTGCCAGCAGCCGCCCCCTAGGGACTAGCGGATCGAACACCGGGGAGCTGTTTTTT
d_call: -; j_call: TRBJ1-2; v_call: TRBV28; clone_size: -; cdr3_aa: CASSLDTYGYTF; cdr3_nt: TGTGCCAGCAGTTTAGATACATATGGCTACACCTTC
d_call: -; j_call: TRBJ1-3; v_call: TRBV6-2/TRBV6-3; clone_size: few; cdr3_aa: CASSLSGNTIYF; cdr3_nt: TGTGCCAGCAGTTTGAGCGGAAACACCATATATTTT
d_call: -; j_call: TRBJ2-3; v_call: TRBV7-8; clone_size: few; cdr3_aa: CASSLARLTDTQYF; cdr3_nt: TGTGCCAGCAGCTTAGCCAGACTCACAGATACGCAGTATTTT
d_call: -; j_call: TRBJ2-1; v_call: TRBV5-8; clone_size: -; cdr3_aa: CASSPDMGRNEQFF; cdr3_nt: TGTGCCAGCAGCCCGGACATGGGGCGGAATGAGCAGTTCTTC
d_call: -; j_call: TRBJ1-6; v_call: TRBV6-6; clone_size: -; cdr3_aa: CASSYSPDNSPLHF; cdr3_nt: TGTGCCAGCAGTTACTCGCCAGATAATTCACCCCTCCACTTT
d_call: TRBD2; j_call: TRBJ2-4; v_call: TRBV28; clone_size: -; cdr3_aa: CASSLAGGSTTKNIQYF; cdr3_nt: TGTGCCAGCAGTCTAGCGGGAGGGAGTACGACCAAAAACATTCAGTACTTC
d_call: -; j_call: TRBJ2-4; v_call: TRBV29-1; clone_size: -; cdr3_aa: CSVGQAGKNIQYF; cdr3_nt: TGCAGCGTTGGACAGGCAGGCAAAAACATTCAGTACTTC
d_call: -; j_call: TRBJ1-2; v_call: TRBV19; clone_size: -; cdr3_aa: CASSEGATRYGYTF; cdr3_nt: TGTGCCAGTAGTGAAGGGGCGACTCGCTATGGCTACACCTTC
d_call: -; j_call: TRBJ2-6; v_call: TRBV7-2; clone_size: -; cdr3_aa: CASSSTSGANVLTF; cdr3_nt: TGTGCCAGCAGCTCTACTTCTGGGGCCAACGTCCTGACTTTC
d_call: -; j_call: TRBJ1-3; v_call: TRBV4-3; clone_size: few; cdr3_aa: CASSQDGLAGNTIYF; cdr3_nt: TGCGCCAGCAGCCAAGATGGGCTTGCTGGAAACACCATATATTTT
d_call: TRBD1; j_call: TRBJ2-3; v_call: TRBV30; clone_size: -; cdr3_aa: CAWSGTGTGAGDTQYF; cdr3_nt: TGTGCCTGGAGTGGCACCGGGACAGGGGCAGGGGATACGCAGTATTTT
d_call: TRBD1; j_call: TRBJ1-2; v_call: TRBV4-2; clone_size: -; cdr3_aa: CASSQDRGTGGHGYTF; cdr3_nt: TGTGCCAGCAGCCAAGATCGTGGGACAGGGGGCCATGGCTACACCTTC
d_call: TRBD1; j_call: TRBJ2-5; v_call: TRBV29-1; clone_size: -; cdr3_aa: CSVFRGGIRETQYF; cdr3_nt: TGCAGCGTTTTTCGAGGGGGCATACGAGAGACCCAGTACTTC
d_call: -; j_call: TRBJ2-2; v_call: TRBV18; clone_size: few; cdr3_aa: CASRGTGELFF; cdr3_nt: TGTGCCAGCCGGGGCACCGGGGAGCTGTTTTTT
d_call: TRBD2; j_call: TRBJ2-1; v_call: TRBV7-3; clone_size: -; cdr3_aa: CASSPSTSGSNEQFF; cdr3_nt: TGTGCCAGCAGCCCTTCGACTAGCGGGAGCAATGAGCAGTTCTTC
d_call: TRBD1; j_call: TRBJ1-4; v_call: TRBV4-2; clone_size: -; cdr3_aa: CASSRGTGGLGEKLFF; cdr3_nt: TGTGCCAGCAGCCGCGGGACAGGGGGCCTGGGTGAAAAACTGTTTTTT
d_call: -; j_call: TRBJ2-7; v_call: TRBV29-1; clone_size: -; cdr3_aa: CSVVKPADEQYF; cdr3_nt: TGCAGCGTTGTCAAGCCCGCGGACGAGCAGTACTTC
d_call: -; j_call: TRBJ2-1; v_call: TRBV18; clone_size: -; cdr3_aa: CASSPPSGAHNEQFF; cdr3_nt: TGTGCCAGCTCACCACCGTCAGGGGCCCACAATGAGCAGTTCTTC
d_call: TRBD1; j_call: TRBJ1-2; v_call: TRBV7-9; clone_size: few; cdr3_aa: CASSPRGQAGGKSNYGYTF; cdr3_nt: TGTGCCAGCAGTCCTCGGGGACAAGCAGGGGGTAAATCTAACTATGGCTACACCTTC
d_call: -; j_call: TRBJ2-1; v_call: TRBV3-1/TRBV3-2; clone_size: -; cdr3_aa: CAAAVGIPFPSDNEQFF; cdr3_nt: TGTGCAGCAGCGGTCGGTATCCCATTTCCTTCCGACAATGAGCAGTTCTTC
d_call: -; j_call: TRBJ2-1; v_call: TRBV24-1; clone_size: -; cdr3_aa: CATSDGGGIQDEQFF; cdr3_nt: TGTGCCACCAGTGACGGTGGAGGGATACAAGATGAGCAGTTCTTC
d_call: -; j_call: TRBJ1-1; v_call: TRBV12-3/TRBV12-4; clone_size: -; cdr3_aa: CASSFLSGAEAFF; cdr3_nt: TGTGCCAGCAGTTTTCTGTCGGGGGCTGAAGCTTTCTTT
d_call: -; j_call: TRBJ2-2; v_call: TRBV11-3; clone_size: -; cdr3_aa: CASSLMGPSNTGELFF; cdr3_nt: TGTGCCAGCAGCTTAATGGGGCCCTCGAACACCGGGGAGCTGTTTTTT
d_call: -; j_call: TRBJ2-6; v_call: TRBV18; clone_size: once; cdr3_aa: CASSPPKGYGANVLTF; cdr3_nt: TGTGCCAGCTCACCCCCAAAGGGGTATGGGGCCAACGTCCTGACTTTC
d_call: TRBD2; j_call: TRBJ2-1; v_call: TRBV6-5; clone_size: -; cdr3_aa: CASSYDLSGRNNEQFF; cdr3_nt: TGTGCCAGCAGTTACGATCTTAGCGGGAGAAACAATGAGCAGTTCTTC
d_call: -; j_call: TRBJ1-1; v_call: TRBV28; clone_size: -; cdr3_aa: CASSLWVGTGGVGSGTFF; cdr3_nt: -
d_call: TRBD1; j_call: TRBJ1-1; v_call: TRBV10-3; clone_size: few; cdr3_aa: CAISVQGAGTEAFF; cdr3_nt: TGTGCCATCAGTGTTCAGGGGGCTGGCACTGAAGCTTTCTTT
d_call: -; j_call: TRBJ2-5; v_call: TRBV29-1; clone_size: -; cdr3_aa: CSVVQSGVGETQYF; cdr3_nt: TGCAGCGTTGTTCAGTCGGGAGTAGGTGAGACCCAGTACTTC
d_call: -; j_call: TRBJ1-5; v_call: TRBV28; clone_size: few; cdr3_aa: CASSRPSYRDSNQPQHF; cdr3_nt: TGTGCCAGCAGTCGTCCCTCCTACAGGGATAGCAATCAGCCCCAGCATTTT
d_call: TRBD2; j_call: TRBJ2-3; v_call: TRBV5-1; clone_size: few; cdr3_aa: CASNGGLAGAGDTQYF; cdr3_nt: TGCGCCAGCAACGGGGGGCTAGCGGGAGCGGGAGATACGCAGTATTTT
d_call: -; j_call: TRBJ2-3; v_call: TRBV5-4; clone_size: -; cdr3_aa: CASSFSGARGDTQYF; cdr3_nt: TGTGCCAGCAGCTTCAGCGGGGCCAGGGGAGATACGCAGTATTTT
d_call: TRBD2; j_call: TRBJ2-2; v_call: TRBV4-1; clone_size: -; cdr3_aa: CASSQGRSSGSTGELFF; cdr3_nt: TGCGCCAGCAGCCAAGGGCGGAGTAGCGGGAGCACCGGGGAGCTGTTTTTT
d_call: -; j_call: TRBJ1-6; v_call: TRBV7-9; clone_size: once; cdr3_aa: CASSLEGGSPLHF; cdr3_nt: TGTGCCAGCAGCTTAGAAGGGGGATCACCCCTCCACTTT
d_call: -; j_call: TRBJ1-6; v_call: TRBV7-2; clone_size: -; cdr3_aa: CASSLVGNGGSPLHF; cdr3_nt: TGTGCCAGCAGCTTAGTGGGGAACGGGGGGTCACCCCTCCACTTT
d_call: TRBD1; j_call: TRBJ1-2; v_call: TRBV6-5; clone_size: -; cdr3_aa: CASSNRDRGLGYTF; cdr3_nt: TGTGCCAGCAGTAACCGGGACAGGGGGCTTGGCTACACCTTC
d_call: TRBD1; j_call: TRBJ1-1; v_call: TRBV24-1; clone_size: -; cdr3_aa: CATSDSRQGDTEAFF; cdr3_nt: TGTGCCACCAGTGATTCCCGACAGGGTGACACTGAAGCTTTCTTT
d_call: -; j_call: TRBJ2-5; v_call: TRBV5-1; clone_size: -; cdr3_aa: CASSLVNSKQTQYF; cdr3_nt: TGCGCCAGCAGCTTGGTTAACAGCAAGCAGACCCAGTACTTC